Below, 9 T cell receptor beta chains from the same sample are listed, as sequenced in a study of blood T cell repertoires in COVID-19. The repertoire was sequenced with immunoSEQ multiplex PCR; TCRdb's copy has only in-frame clones and lacks some. The sample has some 200,000 clones, about 90% seen once. Sequences were obtained from peripheral blood. These receptors came from a woman aged 18-29 years who had recovered from COVID-19.

The rearrangement joins TRBV9 to TRBJ2-7; perhaps TRBD1 as D (7 bases). The V and J ends lost 4 bases and 5 bases respectively, with 13 bases between them. Germline V gene lookup returns CDR1 SGDLS and CDR2 YYNGEE. There are 13 residues in the CDR3. CDR3 amino acids: CASSPGGGDEQYF. CDR3 DNA: TGTGCCAGCAGCCCAGGAGGGGGCGACGAGCAGTACTTC. Filled out from reference TRBV9 and TRBJ2-7, the complete variable domain reads DSGVTQTPKHLITATGQRVTLRCSPRSGDLSVYWYQQSLDQGLQFLIQYYNGEERAKGNILERFSAQQFPDLHSELNLSSLELGDSALYFCASSPGGGDEQYFGPGTRLTVT.

This chain connects TRBV4-1 to TRBJ2-1, with 14 bases aligning to TRBD2. There are 18 residues in the CDR3. Germline CDR1 MGHRA, CDR2 YSYEKL. V lost 4 bases and J lost 6; bases outside the gene matches: 11. The CDR3 loop is CASSRGRLAGGTANEQFF. In DNA form, the CDR3 reads TGCGCCAGCAGCCGGGGAAGACTAGCGGGAGGGACGGCCAATGAGCAGTTCTTC.

The V call is TRBV4-2, the J call TRBJ2-3; maybe TRBD2 (5 bases). The CDR3 has 16 residues. V lost 5 bases and J 0 bases, leaving 15 bases between the germline ends. Germline values: CDR1 LGHNA, CDR2 YNFKEQ. This CDR3 is CASSFIARLSTDTQYF. In nucleotides, the CDR3 is TGTGCCAGCAGCTTTATAGCGCGCCTAAGCACAGATACGCAGTATTTT.

CDR3 in amino acids: CASSPHYNEQFF. The DNA of the CDR3 is TGTGCCAGCAGCCCCCATTACAATGAGCAGTTCTTC. The V gene is TRBV13, the J gene TRBJ2-1, with D unclear. Trimming took 5 bases from V and 4 from J, leaving 6 bases between them. The CDR3 loop spans 12 amino acids. Germline lookup yields CDR1 PRHDT and CDR2 FYEKMQ (reference sequence).

The chain joins TRBV7-9 to TRBJ2-7, with a possible D match to TRBD1 (6 bases). Trimming removed 5 bases from V and 1 base from J, with 18 bases in between. The length of the CDR3 is 16 residues. The germline gives CDR1 SEHNR, CDR2 FQNEAQ (reference sequence). Here the CDR3 DNA reads TGTGCCAGCAGCGATAGGGGGAGACTCACTTCCTACGAGCAGTACTTC. It specifies CASSDRGRLTSYEQYF.

The chain uses TRBV7-7 and TRBJ2-7, with 10 nucleotides matching TRBD1. CDR1 is SSHAT and CDR2 is FNYEAQ in the germline V gene (reference sequence). The CDR3 covers 13 residues. V dropped 5 bases and J dropped 5; count of bases not matched to a gene: 3. The CDR3 sequence is CASSKDRGNEQYF. In DNA, the CDR3 is TGTGCCAGCAGCAAGGACAGGGGGAACGAGCAGTACTTC.

This chain uses TRBV7-9 with TRBJ2-6; 7 bases are a match to TRBD1. This CDR3 has 17 amino acids. The germline V gene encodes CDR1 SEHNR and CDR2 FQNEAQ (reference sequence). Germline trimming cut 5 bases from V and 0 bases from J; bases unmatched to any gene: 7. The CDR3 coding sequence is TGTGCCAGCAGCCTAGGGGGCAGATTCTCTGGGGCCAACGTCCTGACTTTC. It translates to CASSLGGRFSGANVLTF.

J is TRBJ2-5 and V is TRBV12-3 or TRBV12-4; TRBD2 matches 10 bases. The CDR3 is 12 residues long. Trimming at V came to 5 bases and at J to 9 bases, leaving 3 bases not matched to a gene. The CDR3 DNA reads as TGTGCCAGCAGTCTCGGACTAGCGGCCCAGTACTTC. It is translated as CASSLGLAAQYF.

The chain recombines TRBV19 with TRBJ1-5; no clear D gene. The CDR3 runs to 20 residues. V was pared by 0 bases and J by 0 bases, with 21 bases between. From germline, CDR1 is LNHDA and CDR2 SQIVND (reference sequence). The CDR3 nucleotides are TGTGCCAGTAGTATAGATCTCCCGACGGGATTGCGCTATAGCAATCAGCCCCAGCATTTT. Amino acid sequence: CASSIDLPTGLRYSNQPQHF.